This T cell receptor beta chain appears in the sequencing data of a study of CD8+ T cells in alopecia areata. Regarding this clone: The antigen remains undetermined.

Treatment in this sample: oral pan-JAK inhibitor, 5-10 mg twice daily. General observations from the study: Higher clonality was seen in lesional scalp than in normal scalp, especially in alopecia totalis/universalis. In scalp, tofacitinib significantly decreased clonality and expanded CD8+ clones among the top 100.

The V and J ends lost 3 bases and 6 bases respectively, with 11 bases between them. The germline gives CDR1 LGHNA, CDR2 YSLEER. The CDR3 spans 13 residues. Sequencing relied on a cDNA template that was reverse transcribed from extracted RNA. Only in-frame clones appear in the TCRdb table, and some are missing; sequencing was by immunoSEQ multiplex PCR. The table lists about 210,000 clones, about three fifths of them singletons. The TCR was taken from a human donor with alopecia areata. This specimen was CD4+ T cells sorted from blood, taken at week 4, from a patient treated with tofacitinib. This chain uses TRBV4-3 with TRBJ1-2; D perhaps matches TRBD1 (5 bases). CDR3: CASSHSKGHGYTF. The CDR3 region has the DNA TGCGCCAGCAGCCATTCAAAGGGGCATGGCTACACCTTC.